These 29 T cell receptor beta chains were sequenced from one sample in a study of T cell responses to AZD1222 COVID-19 vaccine (TCRdb year 2021). The time point label, as the study defines it: baseline before first vaccination. Libraries were constructed by the immunoSEQ multiplex PCR assay. TCRdb took over this immuneACCESS table, retaining in-frame rearrangements with V and J assigned. Such tables are incomplete; in checked studies, under half of the missing clones stem from an unresolved V gene, and the remainder is unexplained. In all, the sample holds roughly 100,000 clones, and about nine tenths of those were seen once. The ten top clones hold around 1.6% of the sample. Sequencing was performed on peripheral blood, taken on day 0 of AZD1222 vaccination. The receptors stem from an adult in good health.

The genes are TRBV4-3 and TRBJ1-2; D is perhaps TRBD1 (5 bases). Trimming stripped 1 base from V and 4 bases from J, with 10 bases between. Germline-derived CDR1 and CDR2 are LGHNA and YSLEER. This CDR3 is 14 amino acids long. CDR3 loop: CASSQAGRSYGYTF. The CDR3 DNA reads as TGCGCCAGCAGCCAAGCGGGACGGTCCTATGGCTACACCTTC.

This chain joins TRBV30 and TRBJ1-1; TRBD1 agrees at 10 bases. This CDR3 has 16 residues. Trimming removed 7 bases from V and 0 bases from J; junction bases left unmatched: 11. Germline loops: CDR1 GTSNPN, CDR2 SVGIG (reference sequence). The CDR3 DNA reads TGTGCCTTAGGTAAGACAGGGGGCTCCTTGAACACTGAAGCTTTCTTT. Translating it yields CALGKTGGSLNTEAFF. Variable domain in full (rest from reference TRBV30 and TRBJ1-1): SQTIHQWPATLVQPVGSPLSLECTVEGTSNPNLYWYRQAAGRGLQLLFYSVGIGQISSEVPQNLSASRPQDRQFILSSKKLLLSDSGFYLCALGKTGGSLNTEAFFGQGTRLTVV.

This clone was picked up one time. The genes are TRBV4-1 and TRBJ1-1; D possibly corresponds to TRBD1 (6 bases). Germline CDR1 and CDR2: MGHRA and YSYEKL. CDR3 size: 18 residues. Trimming took 0 bases from V and 6 from J, leaving 23 bases between them. The CDR3 DNA reads TGCGCCAGCAGCCAAGAACGGTTTGAACGGGGGTACAGGGCTGAAGCTTTCTTT. Its protein is CASSQERFERGYRAEAFF.

This chain connects TRBV28 to TRBJ2-7, with a weak D call TRBD1 (5 bases). Germline V gene data show CDR1 as MDHEN and CDR2 as SYDVKM. The V end was cut by 7 bases, the J end by 5 bases, with 15 bases between. CDR3 length: 13 amino acids. The DNA for the CDR3 is TGTGCCAGCAACCCCAGGGTAGCCAACGAGCAGTACTTC. It is translated as CASNPRVANEQYF. The full variable domain, with the rest looked up from reference TRBV28 and TRBJ2-7, is DVKVTQSSRYLVKRTGEKVFLECVQDMDHENMFWYRQDPGLGLRLIYFSYDVKMKEKGDIPEGYSVSREKKERFSLILESASTNQTSMYLCASNPRVANEQYFGPGTRLTVT.

The chain combines TRBV11-3 with TRBJ2-7, with TRBD1 matching 8 bases. Trimming removed 4 bases from V and 0 bases from J; junction bases left unmatched: 17. CDR1 and CDR2 (germline): SGHNT, YENEEA. The CDR3 spans 19 residues. The CDR3 reads CASSSKPPVRDRISYEQYF. The CDR3 coding sequence is TGTGCCAGCAGCTCGAAGCCCCCGGTCCGGGACAGGATCTCCTACGAGCAGTACTTC.

V is TRBV28 and J is TRBJ1-1, with 9 bases identical to TRBD1. V lost 6 bases, J lost 5 bases, and 10 bases stayed unmatched. CDR3 size: 15 residues. CDR1 and CDR2 from the germline V gene are MDHEN and SYDVKM. The CDR3 loop reads CASRHPGQGRTEAFF. For the CDR3, the DNA is TGTGCCAGCAGGCATCCGGGACAGGGTCGGACTGAAGCTTTCTTT.

This clone was observed once. The chain's CDR3 is CASSRDRPNTEAFF. The CDR3 bases are TGCGCCAGCAGCCGGGACAGACCGAACACTGAAGCTTTCTTT. This chain connects TRBV5-1 to TRBJ1-1, with TRBD1 identical over 7 bases. V lost 4 bases, J lost 1 base, and 4 bases stayed unmatched. Germline lookup yields CDR1 SGHRS and CDR2 YFSETQ. The CDR3 has 14 amino acids. Complete variable domain (other parts from reference TRBV5-1 and TRBJ1-1): KAGVTQTPRYLIKTRGQQVTLSCSPISGHRSVSWYQQTPGQGLQFLFEYFSETQRNKGNFPGRFSGRQFSNSRSEMNVSTLELGDSALYLCASSRDRPNTEAFFGQGTRLTVV.

V usage is TRBV19 and J usage is TRBJ1-4; TRBD1 matches 7 bases. From germline, CDR1 is LNHDA and CDR2 SQIVND (reference sequence). With V trimmed by 5 bases and J by 3 bases, 6 bases remained unmatched. The CDR3 runs to 15 residues. The CDR3 sequence is CASSPDRASNEKLFF. The DNA for the CDR3 is TGTGCCAGTAGTCCCGACAGGGCATCTAATGAAAAACTGTTTTTT.

The gene calls are TRBV10-3 and TRBJ1-5; D is possibly TRBD1 (5 bases). This CDR3 comprises 15 residues. Germline CDR1 ENHRY, CDR2 SYGVKD. The V end was cut by 2 bases, the J end by 4 bases, with 12 bases between. The CDR3 here is CAISEGAGLNQPQHF. The CDR3 nucleotides are TGTGCCATCAGTGAGGGGGCAGGACTAAATCAGCCCCAGCATTTT.

This chain joins TRBV4-2 and TRBJ2-5; 10 bases are shared with TRBD2. The length of the CDR3 is 17 residues. CDR1 and CDR2 from the germline V gene are LGHNA and YNFKEQ. V dropped 4 bases and J dropped 5; count of bases not matched to a gene: 13. The CDR3 DNA follows: TGTGCCAGCAGCCCGGGACGTAGCGGGGGGCCAGAGGAGACCCAGTACTTC. Translation: CASSPGRSGGPEETQYF.

This clone was detected a few times. The chain joins TRBV2 to TRBJ1-3, with 7 nucleotides matching TRBD1. Germline V CDR1 and CDR2: SNHLY, FYNNEI. The junction had 8 bases not matched to a gene; V was cut back by 8 bases and J by 4 bases. This CDR3 is built from 14 residues. CDR3 DNA sequence: TGTGCCAGCGACCCGACAGGGTTCGGAAACACCATATATTTT. As protein: CASDPTGFGNTIYF.

This rearrangement joins TRBV10-2 to TRBJ1-2; 7 nucleotides agree with TRBD1. CDR1 and CDR2 from the germline V gene are WSHSY and SAAADI. The CDR3 totals 14 residues. V was pared by 2 bases and J by 0 bases, with 0 bases of the junction left unmatched. The CDR3: CASSETGANYGYTF. As DNA, the CDR3 is TGCGCCAGCAGTGAGACAGGGGCTAACTATGGCTACACCTTC.

This chain links TRBV13 with TRBJ1-2; D remains ambiguous. Germline V gene sequence: CDR1 PRHDT, CDR2 FYEKMQ (reference sequence). Trimming took off 5 bases at V and 8 bases at J, with 21 bases between the two ends. The CDR3 spans 15 residues. CDR3 in DNA: TGTGCCAGCAGCCTATCCCTACTTCGAGGGTACGGCTACACCTTC. Translated: CASSLSLLRGYGYTF.

This clone is a singleton in its sample. The gene calls are TRBV7-2 and TRBJ2-1; 9 bases match TRBD2. Germline trimming cut 4 bases from V and 10 bases from J; bases unmatched to any gene: 17. There are 17 residues in the CDR3. From germline, CDR1 is SGHTA and CDR2 FQGNSA. CDR3 in amino acids: CASSSYFAGGPDEEQFF. CDR3 DNA sequence: TGTGCCAGCAGCTCCTACTTTGCGGGGGGGCCCGATGAGGAGCAGTTCTTC.

This chain uses TRBV27 with TRBJ2-7; D call uncertain. Per germline, CDR1 MNHEY and CDR2 SMNVEV (reference sequence). Trimming shortened V by 5 bases and J by 3 bases, and 11 bases separated the two germline ends. The length of the CDR3 is 13 residues. DNA of the CDR3: TGTGCCAGCAGTCTCGCCGGAAGCTACGAGCAGTACTTC. Its translation is CASSLAGSYEQYF.

V and J are TRBV7-3 and TRBJ2-1; D tentatively fits TRBD1 or TRBD2 (5 bases each). V shed 5 bases and J shed 8 bases, with 16 bases lying between them. The CDR3 sequence is 14 residues long. CDR1 is SGHTA, CDR2 FQGTGA, per germline. The CDR3 sequence is CASSPGTQGDEQFF. As DNA, the CDR3 is TGTGCCAGCAGCCCCGGGACCCAGGGCGATGAGCAGTTCTTC.

V and J are TRBV15 and TRBJ1-5; D unclear. CDR3 length: 15 residues. The V end lost 3 bases, the J end lost 0 bases, and 9 bases lay between the germline ends. Germline V CDR1 and CDR2: LNHNV, YYDKDF (reference sequence). CDR3 sequence (DNA): TGTGCCACCAGCAGGACGGTATATAGCAATCAGCCCCAGCATTTT. Protein sequence: CATSRTVYSNQPQHF.

The chain has TRBV30 and TRBJ1-5; 8 bases agree with TRBD1. The CDR3 contains 14 residues. With 2 bases clipped from V and 7 bases from J, the junction kept 7 bases outside the gene matches. Germline V gene data show CDR1 as GTSNPN and CDR2 as SVGIG (reference sequence). CDR3 sequence: CAWSPGGIGQPQHF. The CDR3 bases are TGTGCCTGGAGTCCAGGGGGCATAGGACAGCCCCAGCATTTT.

The V gene is TRBV6-1, the J gene TRBJ2-7; D not certain. CDR3 length: 15 amino acids. CDR1 MNHNS and CDR2 SASEGT come from the germline V gene. V lost 3 bases to trimming and J lost 1 base, with 13 bases between them. The CDR3: CASSDPQRTSYEQYF. CDR3 in DNA: TGTGCCAGCAGTGACCCGCAGAGAACATCCTACGAGCAGTACTTC.

The rearrangement uses TRBV7-9 and TRBJ2-3; unclear D gene. The CDR3 totals 11 residues. Trimming took off 5 bases at V and 5 bases at J, with 5 bases between the two ends. CDR1 SEHNR and CDR2 FQNEAQ come from the germline V gene (reference sequence). The CDR3, as DNA: TGTGCCAGCAGCCAGAGAGATACGCAGTATTTT. Its translation is CASSQRDTQYF.

The rearrangement links TRBV3-1 (or the pseudogene TRBV3-2) to TRBJ2-4; weak D call: TRBD1 (6 bases). The germline V gene encodes CDR1 LGHDT and CDR2 YNNKEL (reference sequence). The CDR3 loop spans 13 amino acids. V was pared by 1 base and J by 9 bases, with 10 bases between. CDR3 in DNA: TGTGCCAGCAGCCAAGGGGGGCTCGCCATTCAGTACTTC. As protein: CASSQGGLAIQYF.

The sample holds one count of this clone. The rearrangement joins TRBV3-1 (or the pseudogene TRBV3-2) to TRBJ1-6; no firm D call. Trimming pared 1 base from V and 12 bases from J, leaving 7 bases between. CDR3 length: 12 residues. The germline V gene has CDR1 LGHDT and CDR2 YNNKEL (reference sequence). CDR3 sequence: CASSQGKRPLHF. CDR3 sequence (DNA): TGTGCCAGCAGCCAAGGAAAGCGACCCCTCCACTTT.

The chain carries TRBV7-9 and TRBJ2-7; D gene unclear. Germline CDR1 is SEHNR and CDR2 is FQNEAQ (reference sequence). V lost 5 bases to trimming and J lost 2 bases, with 7 bases between them. The CDR3 runs 12 residues. Written as DNA, the CDR3 is TGTGCCAGCAGCACAGACACCTACGAGCAGTACTTC. As protein: CASSTDTYEQYF.

This chain uses TRBV3-1 (or the pseudogene TRBV3-2) with TRBJ2-1, with 14 bases fitting TRBD2. CDR1 and CDR2 (germline): LGHDT, YNNKEL (reference sequence). The CDR3 spans 16 residues. V trimming: 4 bases; J trimming: 5 bases; junction bases outside the gene matches: 4. CDR3 protein: CASSPPGLAGDNEQFF. The CDR3 DNA is TGTGCCAGCAGCCCACCGGGACTAGCGGGGGACAATGAGCAGTTCTTC.

The CDR3 coding sequence is TGTGCCAGCAGCTTAGGGAGCGGCAATGAGCAGTTCTTC. This gives the protein CASSLGSGNEQFF. The chain carries TRBV11-2 and TRBJ2-1, with a possible D match to TRBD2 (5 bases). CDR1 and CDR2 from the germline V gene are SGHAT and FQNNGV. The CDR3 contains 13 residues. V was trimmed by 1 base and J by 6 bases, leaving 7 bases between them.

The rearrangement joins TRBV2 to TRBJ2-3; 7 nucleotides match TRBD1. V lost 7 bases, J lost 3 bases, and 7 bases stayed unmatched. The CDR3 is made up of 14 amino acids. Germline V gives CDR1 SNHLY, CDR2 FYNNEI. DNA for the CDR3: TGTGCCAGCATGCCAGGGGGAAGAACAGATACGCAGTATTTT. Translation: CASMPGGRTDTQYF.

This clone appeared once. V is TRBV4-1 and J is TRBJ2-7; D might be TRBD2 (7 bases). This CDR3 has 16 amino acids. V lost 1 base, J lost 5 bases, and 18 bases lay in between. Per the germline V gene, CDR1 is MGHRA and CDR2 is YSYEKL. CDR3 protein: CASSQVGGGHVDEQYF. CDR3 nucleotides: TGCGCCAGCAGCCAAGTTGGCGGGGGACATGTGGACGAGCAGTACTTC.

J is TRBJ1-2 and V is TRBV4-1; TRBD1 is a possible D gene (6 bases). Deletions cut 3 bases from V and 1 base from J, with 9 bases between. Germline V gene lookup returns CDR1 MGHRA and CDR2 YSYEKL. The CDR3 contains 14 residues. The CDR3: CASSQGALNYGYTF. In nucleotides, the CDR3 is TGCGCCAGCAGCCAGGGGGCGCTTAACTATGGCTACACCTTC.

The V call is TRBV19, the J call TRBJ1-5, with D unclear. V lost 3 bases and J lost 4, with 13 bases in between. The CDR3 is made up of 15 amino acids. Looked up from germline, CDR1 is LNHDA and CDR2 is SQIVND (reference sequence). In nucleotides, the CDR3 is TGTGCCAGTAGTATGGGATTGGCGGGTAATCAGCCCCAGCATTTT. It translates to CASSMGLAGNQPQHF.